This T cell receptor beta chain came from a study of shared clonotypes between healthy human individuals. General study findings and limits: Naive CD4 clonotype sharing across several donors was around 5%.

As regards this clone: Antigen unknown.

Libraries were prepared by immunoSEQ multiplex PCR; TCRdb keeps only in-frame clonotypes and omits some of them. The repertoire has around 1.5 million clones, approximately 98% of them found once; the top ten carry roughly 0.45%. Germline CDR1 and CDR2: SGHVS and FNYEAQ. Trimming took 3 bases from V and 5 from J, leaving 16 bases between them. This CDR3 has 15 residues. Donors, healthy HIV-negative adults, lacked recent acute infections or vaccinations. V usage is TRBV7-6 and J usage is TRBJ1-1; D not certain. Input material: naive CD4+ T cells sorted from blood. Sample subset: CD45RA+ positively selected. This sequence was found in a man under 40 in good health. The CDR3 coding sequence is TGTGCCAGCAGCTTCGAAAGCGGGATCCTTACTGAAGCTTTCTTT. This sequence encodes CASSFESGILTEAFF.